The clone carrying this T cell receptor (beta chain) is a singleton in its sample. This CDR3 has 19 residues. Germline V gene lookup returns CDR1 SGHRS and CDR2 YFSETQ. The trim removed 3 bases at V and 3 bases at J, leaving 16 bases unmatched. TCRdb keeps only in-frame clones here, not all; method: immunoSEQ multiplex PCR. The sample has some 87,000 clones; 95% to 98% are singletons. These data come from a study of technical replicates of blood from a few donors. Sequencing used T cells isolated from PBMCs. The V gene is TRBV5-1, the J gene TRBJ2-7; 12 bases fit TRBD2. This receptor was identified in a human donor in good health. CDR3 coding DNA: TGCGCCAGCAGCTCTGGGCGTGCGACTAGCGGGGGACCAGGCTACGAGCAGTACTTC. It specifies CASSSGRATSGGPGYEQYF.